These 25 T cell receptor beta chains were sequenced from one sample in a study of a mutant IDH1 vaccine in newly diagnosed glioma. The time point was: week 35, safety follow-up. Mutant IDH1 20-mer peptide, at 300 ug, made up each vaccine dose, with topical imiquimod. Their cognate antigens are unknown. Method: immunoSEQ multiplex PCR; TCRdb's copy keeps in-frame clones and lacks some. The repertoire holds under 60,000 clones, around 78% seen once, with 12% in the top ten. Here the sequenced sample was PBMCs, taken from a glioma patient whose treatment included an IDH1 peptide vaccine. Every receptor here comes from a man in his forties with glioma.

This clone is judged medium-sized (0.01 to 0.1%). The chain uses TRBV13 and TRBJ1-1, with D possibly matching TRBD1 (6 bases). In germline, CDR1 is PRHDT, CDR2 FYEKMQ (reference sequence). The V end was cut by 6 bases, the J end by 4 bases, with 12 bases between. This CDR3 contains 13 residues. The DNA for the CDR3 is TGTGCCAGCAGACCGGAAGGGGGCACTGAAGCTTTCTTT. This codes for CASRPEGGTEAFF.

The V and J genes are TRBV9 and TRBJ2-7, with a possible D match to TRBD1 (6 bases). Germline V gene lookup returns CDR1 SGDLS and CDR2 YYNGEE. Trimming pared 4 bases from V and 3 bases from J, leaving 17 bases between. The CDR3 has 15 amino acids. The CDR3 region has the DNA TGTGCCAGCAGCATCGATTCGGGACACCTCTACGAGCAGTACTTC. Its translation: CASSIDSGHLYEQYF.

The chain is built from TRBV25-1 and TRBJ2-1; the D gene is possibly TRBD2 (5 bases). The V gene lost 6 bases and the J gene lost 1 base, with 16 bases spanning the gap. This CDR3 spans 16 amino acids. Germline CDR1 MGHDK, CDR2 SYGVNS. CDR3: CASSALARASYNEQFF. The CDR3 coding sequence is TGTGCCAGCAGCGCTCTCGCGAGGGCTTCCTACAATGAGCAGTTCTTC. The full variable domain, its missing parts supplied by reference TRBV25-1 and TRBJ2-1, is EADIYQTPRYLVIGTGKKITLECSQTMGHDKMYWYQQDPGMELHLIHYSYGVNSTEKGDLSSESTVSRIRTEHFPLTLESARPSHTSQYLCASSALARASYNEQFFGPGTRLTVL.

This chain joins TRBV29-1 and TRBJ1-2; D uncertain. The CDR3 extends over 13 amino acids. V was cut by 4 bases and J by 3 bases, with 12 bases left in between. The germline V gene has CDR1 SQVTM and CDR2 ANQGSEA. The CDR3: CSVAEGQDYGYTF. CDR3 coding DNA: TGCAGCGTTGCCGAGGGTCAGGACTATGGCTACACCTTC.

This clone was counted between two and nine times. The chain joins TRBV5-6 to TRBJ2-7, with TRBD1 identical over 8 bases. With V trimmed by 3 bases and J by 5 bases, 10 bases remained unmatched. The V gene's germline CDR1 is SGHDT and CDR2 YYEEEE. CDR3 length: 15 residues. CDR3 region: CASSWGQVSGDEQYV. The DNA of the CDR3 is TGTGCCAGCAGCTGGGGACAGGTCTCGGGGGACGAGCAGTACGTC.

The CDR3 bases are TGTGCCAGCAGCTTAGTGGGCGGGAGGGCCAAAGATACGCAGTATTTT. It encodes CASSLVGGRAKDTQYF. This sequence joins TRBV7-9 and TRBJ2-3; 9 positions agree with TRBD2. The CDR3 contains 16 residues. Trimming cost V 1 base and J 5 bases; bases outside gene matches: 7. Germline V gene sequence: CDR1 SEHNR, CDR2 FQNEAQ (reference sequence).

This clone was seen only a few times. The chain couples TRBV5-1 to TRBJ1-2; weak D call: TRBD1 (5 bases). The CDR3 extends over 13 amino acids. Germline CDR1 reads SGHRS; CDR2 reads YFSETQ. V was cut by 0 bases and J by 4 bases, with 7 bases left in between. CDR3 sequence reads: CASSLEGRYGYTF. CDR3 DNA: TGCGCCAGCAGCTTGGAGGGGCGCTATGGCTACACCTTC.

The chain carries TRBV18 and TRBJ2-7; 9 bases fit TRBD2. Germline-derived CDR1 and CDR2 are KGHSH and LQKENI. This CDR3 is 13 amino acids long. Trimming cost V 6 bases and J 5 bases; bases outside gene matches: 5. In DNA form, the CDR3 reads TGTGCCAGCTCGCGCATAGCGGGAGACGAGCAGTACGTC. As protein: CASSRIAGDEQYV.

J is TRBJ1-1 and V is TRBV7-8; 8 bases match TRBD1. The germline gives CDR1 SGHVS, CDR2 FQNEAQ. This CDR3 is 15 amino acids long. V lost 4 bases to trimming and J lost 3 bases; unmatched junction nucleotides: 7. Written as DNA, the CDR3 is TGTGCCAGCAGCTCCGGACAGGGCAGGCACACTGAAGCTTTCTTT. Its protein is CASSSGQGRHTEAFF.

This clone was counted only a few times. This rearrangement joins TRBV27 to TRBJ2-1; perhaps TRBD1 as D (6 bases). Trimming cost V 2 bases and J 5 bases, with 10 bases left between them. Germline V gene lookup returns CDR1 MNHEY and CDR2 SMNVEV (reference sequence). The CDR3 has 14 amino acids. In DNA form, the CDR3 reads TGTGCCAGCAGTTTAAATCACAGGGACAATGAGCAGTTCTTC. Its translation: CASSLNHRDNEQFF.

This clone has more than one count but fewer than ten. The chain recombines TRBV19 with TRBJ2-1, with D perhaps matching TRBD1 (5 bases). V was clipped by 7 bases and J by 0 bases, with 16 bases between them. Germline V lookup: CDR1 LNHDA, CDR2 SQIVND (reference sequence). CDR3 length: 16 amino acids. The CDR3 bases are TGTGCCAGTACCCCAGGGATGTCTAGCTCCTACAATGAGCAGTTCTTC. Protein sequence: CASTPGMSSSYNEQFF.

The rearrangement joins TRBV7-9 to TRBJ2-1, with a weak D call TRBD2 (6 bases). Looked up from germline, CDR1 is SEHNR and CDR2 is FQNEAQ (reference sequence). This CDR3 contains 13 residues. V was shortened by 4 bases and J by 6 bases, with 10 bases between the two germline ends. CDR3 region: CASSSGGVNEQFF. In DNA, the CDR3 is TGTGCCAGCAGCTCCGGCGGGGTCAATGAGCAGTTCTTC.

A few counts support this clone. The V call is TRBV30, the J call TRBJ1-1, with TRBD1 as a possible D gene (5 bases). V dropped 1 base and J dropped 5 bases, with 14 bases sitting between them. Germline V lookup: CDR1 GTSNPN, CDR2 SVGIG (reference sequence). This CDR3 region has 14 residues. Here the CDR3 reads CAWSARAGRTEAFF. DNA of the CDR3: TGTGCCTGGAGTGCAAGGGCAGGGAGGACTGAAGCTTTCTTT.

This chain connects TRBV7-9 to TRBJ2-3; TRBD2 matches 8 bases. The J segment lost 3 bases and the V segment lost 3 bases, leaving 5 bases of the junction unmatched. This CDR3 comprises 15 residues. In germline, CDR1 is SEHNR, CDR2 FQNEAQ (reference sequence). The CDR3 nucleotides are TGTGCCAGCAGCTTGGTGTCTAGCGGGACAGATACGCAGTATTTT. It specifies CASSLVSSGTDTQYF.

The rearrangement links TRBV27 to TRBJ2-2; no reliable D call. This CDR3 is built from 14 residues. Germline V CDR1 and CDR2: MNHEY, SMNVEV (reference sequence). Trimming left V 0 bases short and J 7 bases short, with 9 bases between. The CDR3 reads CASSLSRWVGELFF. The CDR3 coding sequence is TGTGCCAGCAGTTTATCCCGGTGGGTCGGGGAGCTGTTTTTT.

The gene calls are TRBV7-9 and TRBJ1-2, with D perhaps matching TRBD1 (6 bases). CDR1 and CDR2 from the germline V gene are SEHNR and FQNEAQ (reference sequence). CDR3 size: 14 residues. V lost 5 bases, J lost 4 bases, and 14 bases lay in between. The CDR3 DNA is TGTGCCAGCAGCCTCAATACAGGGTCCTATGGCTACACCTTC. Its translation is CASSLNTGSYGYTF. Looking up the rest from reference TRBV7-9 and TRBJ1-2 gives the full variable domain: DTGVSQNPRHKITKRGQNVTFRCDPISEHNRLYWYRQTLGQGPEFLTYFQNEAQLEKSRLLSDRFSAERPKGSFSTLEIQRTEQGDSAMYLCASSLNTGSYGYTFGSGTRLTVV.

The chain joins TRBV30 to TRBJ1-1; the D is unclear. The germline gives CDR1 GTSNPN, CDR2 SVGIG (reference sequence). V lost 3 bases and J 0 bases, leaving 8 bases between the germline ends. This CDR3 comprises 13 residues. The chain's CDR3 is CAWRGSMNTEAFF. Here the CDR3 DNA reads TGTGCCTGGAGAGGGAGCATGAACACTGAAGCTTTCTTT.

The chain recombines TRBV5-5 with TRBJ2-3, with 8 bases matching TRBD2. The CDR3 runs 13 residues. V gave up 0 bases and J gave up 11 bases; unmatched junction bases: 5. The germline CDR1 and CDR2 sequences are SGHKS and YYEKEE (reference sequence). The CDR3: CASSLGEGTRQYF. Written as DNA, the CDR3 is TGTGCCAGCAGCTTGGGGGAAGGGACTAGGCAGTATTTT.

The chain uses TRBV4-3 and TRBJ1-5; D is undetermined. CDR3 length: 13 amino acids. V shed 0 bases and J shed 6 bases, with 6 bases lying between them. CDR1 is LGHNA, CDR2 YSLEER, per germline. The CDR3 protein is CASSQDPGQPQHF. The CDR3 nucleotides read TGCGCCAGCAGCCAAGATCCGGGTCAGCCCCAGCATTTT.

This rearrangement joins TRBV4-1 to TRBJ1-5, with unresolved D. CDR3 length: 14 amino acids. With 1 base removed from V and 2 bases from J, the gap between germline ends came to 6 bases. Per the germline V gene, CDR1 is MGHRA and CDR2 is YSYEKL. DNA for the CDR3: TGCGCCAGCAGCCAAGTTACAGGCAATCAGCCCCAGCATTTT. Its protein product is CASSQVTGNQPQHF.

The chain couples TRBV4-2 to TRBJ1-2; TRBD1 is a possible D gene (6 bases). In germline, CDR1 is LGHNA, CDR2 YNFKEQ. The V end was cut by 1 base, the J end by 2 bases, with 11 bases between. CDR3 length equals 15 residues. CDR3 loop: CASSQAGGANYGYTF. CDR3 in DNA: TGTGCCAGCAGCCAAGCGGGGGGGGCGAACTATGGCTACACCTTC.

This clone is deemed medium-sized. The chain combines TRBV7-9 with TRBJ1-1; D possibly corresponds to TRBD1 (5 bases). The ends were cut back, 6 bases at V and 3 bases at J, with 11 bases in the middle. CDR3 length equals 13 residues. Germline CDR1 reads SEHNR; CDR2 reads FQNEAQ (reference sequence). Written as DNA, the CDR3 is TGTGCCAGCAGACGGGGGGAGGACACTGAAGCTTTCTTT. As protein: CASRRGEDTEAFF.

This chain links TRBV2 with TRBJ2-4; D is perhaps TRBD2 (5 bases). The CDR3 consists of 17 residues. Trimming stripped 1 base from V and 0 bases from J, with 13 bases between. CDR1 and CDR2 (germline): SNHLY, FYNNEI. The CDR3 DNA is TGTGCCAGCAGTGAAGGTGGGAACGGACTAGCCAAAAACATTCAGTACTTC. It encodes CASSEGGNGLAKNIQYF.

CDR3 DNA: TGTGCCAGCACTCGCCAACGGGAAAAACTGTTTTTT. Translated, it gives CASTRQREKLFF. This rearrangement joins TRBV5-6 to TRBJ1-4; D unresolved. V lost 6 bases, J lost 8 bases, and 11 bases lay in between. The CDR3 length is 12 residues. Germline CDR1 is SGHDT and CDR2 is YYEEEE.

This clone has just one count. The chain combines TRBV5-6 with TRBJ2-7, with 10 bases matching TRBD1. Germline CDR1 SGHDT, CDR2 YYEEEE. The CDR3 is made up of 19 amino acids. Trimming cost V 3 bases and J 3 bases; bases outside gene matches: 18. CDR3 nucleotides: TGTGCCAGCAGCTCCACGGGCGGGTACGGGACAGGGGTAATCTACGAGCAGTACTTC. As protein: CASSSTGGYGTGVIYEQYF. The variable domain in full, completed from reference TRBV5-6 and TRBJ2-7, reads DAGVTQSPTHLIKTRGQQVTLRCSPKSGHDTVSWYQQALGQGPQFIFQYYEEEERQRGNFPDRFSGHQFPNYSSELNVNALLLGDSALYLCASSSTGGYGTGVIYEQYFGPGTRLTVT.